This T cell receptor (beta chain) emerged from a study of CD8 T cells in ankylosing spondylitis. Findings of the study overall: Made up of eight highly homologous variants, a TCR beta motif appeared characteristic of ankylosing spondylitis blood.

The length of the CDR3 is 17 residues. CDR1 and CDR2 (germline): MNHEY, SMNVEV (reference sequence). This clonotype was observed a few times. As yet, its antigen is unknown. A junction end diverges from the germline sequence, so it may reflect a read error. Each CDR3 protein is one row after TCRdb ran MiXCR on the 5' RACE reads. This table holds under 950,000 distinct CDR3 sequences, around a fifth found once. Sequencing was performed on blood, either unsorted or a sorted T cell fraction (not recorded which). This sequence joins TRBV27 and TRBJ1-4; D is possibly TRBD1 (5 bases). This clonotype was sampled from a male donor with ankylosing spondylitis. CDR3 sequence (DNA): TGTGCCAGCAGCTTATATCCCGGGGGACTAACTAATGAAAAACTGTTTTTT. Residues: CASSLYPGGLTNEKLFF.